This passage covers 6 T cell receptor beta chains from one sample sequenced in a study of cytomegalovirus exposure and HLA in healthy donors. It was with 60 Vbeta and 13 Jbeta primers that the PCR ran. Here immunoSEQ multiplex PCR was the method, and the copy in TCRdb shows in-frame clones only, minus some. Among fewer than 300,000 clones, 80% were seen once, and the ten largest hold roughly 0.3%. Sequenced: PBMCs. The receptor set was obtained from a girl under 10 years old in good health and CMV-seronegative.

This clone was found a few times. This sequence joins TRBV5-1 and TRBJ2-2; possibly TRBD2 for D (5 bases). V was shortened by 4 bases and J by 6 bases, with 13 bases between the two germline ends. CDR3 length equals 14 residues. Per the germline V gene, CDR1 is SGHRS and CDR2 is YFSETQ. The CDR3 DNA follows: TGCGCCAGCAGCACGACTATCGGGGCCGGGGAGCTGTTTTTT. It codes for CASSTTIGAGELFF.

The rearrangement joins TRBV6-1 to TRBJ1-1; D not certain. Germline V gives CDR1 MNHNS, CDR2 SASEGT. V was pared by 0 bases and J by 7 bases, with 21 bases between. The CDR3 is 17 residues long. The DNA for the CDR3 is TGTGCCAGCAGTGAAGCCCAGCAGGCCTATAGGCCCAATGAAGCTTTCTTT. Its translation: CASSEAQQAYRPNEAFF.

This clone was seen a handful of times. The rearrangement joins TRBV7-9 to TRBJ1-2; unclear D gene. This CDR3 is built from 14 residues. Germline CDR1 reads SEHNR; CDR2 reads FQNEAQ (reference sequence). Between the trimmed V and J ends, which lost 1 base and 2 bases, there was a span of 8 bases. CDR3 sequence: CASSLVGGNYGYTF. The CDR3 DNA sequence: TGTGCCAGCAGCTTAGTCGGCGGGAACTATGGCTACACCTTC.

The chain links TRBV28 to TRBJ2-5; D ambiguous. V gave up 3 bases and J gave up 6 bases, with 8 bases separating them. CDR1 and CDR2 (germline): MDHEN, SYDVKM. The CDR3 extends over 12 amino acids. The CDR3 sequence is CASSLGRKTQYF. In DNA form, the CDR3 reads TGTGCCAGCAGTTTGGGCAGAAAGACCCAGTACTTC. The full variable domain, completed using reference TRBV28 and TRBJ2-5, is DVKVTQSSRYLVKRTGEKVFLECVQDMDHENMFWYRQDPGLGLRLIYFSYDVKMKEKGDIPEGYSVSREKKERFSLILESASTNQTSMYLCASSLGRKTQYFGPGTRLLVL.

The chain uses TRBV7-9 and TRBJ1-1, with a possible D match to TRBD1 (5 bases). Germline CDR1 is SEHNR and CDR2 is FQNEAQ (reference sequence). The CDR3 loop spans 15 amino acids. With 3 bases removed from V and 5 bases from J, the gap between germline ends came to 16 bases. This CDR3 reads CASSFTTRGGTEAFF. DNA of the CDR3: TGTGCCAGCAGCTTTACGACGCGGGGGGGGACTGAAGCTTTCTTT.

V is TRBV5-5 and J is TRBJ1-3, with D unresolved. Looked up from germline, CDR1 is SGHKS and CDR2 is YYEKEE (reference sequence). Trimming left V 0 bases short and J 0 bases short, with 7 bases between. This CDR3 spans 15 amino acids. The CDR3 sequence is CASSLDLASGNTIYF. The CDR3 DNA sequence: TGTGCCAGCAGCTTGGACTTAGCCTCTGGAAACACCATATATTTT.